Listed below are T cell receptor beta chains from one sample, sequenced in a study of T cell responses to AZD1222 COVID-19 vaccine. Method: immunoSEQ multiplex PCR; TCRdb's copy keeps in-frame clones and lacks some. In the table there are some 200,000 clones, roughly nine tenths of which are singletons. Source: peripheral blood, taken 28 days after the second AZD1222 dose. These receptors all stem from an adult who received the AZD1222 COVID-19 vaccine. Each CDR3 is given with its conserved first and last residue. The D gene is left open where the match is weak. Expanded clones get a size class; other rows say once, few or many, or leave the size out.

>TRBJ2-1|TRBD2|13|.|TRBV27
CASIRLAENEQFF
TGTGCCAGCATAAGACTAGCCGAAAATGAGCAGTTCTTC
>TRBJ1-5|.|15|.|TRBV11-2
CASSLSSTSNQPQHF
TGTGCCAGCAGCTTATCTAGCACAAGCAATCAGCCCCAGCATTTT
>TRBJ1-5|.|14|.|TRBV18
CASSPPGGNQPQHF
TGTGCCAGCTCACCACCGGGTGGCAATCAGCCCCAGCATTTT
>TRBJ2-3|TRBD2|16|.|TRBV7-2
CASSLMGLAGTDTQYF
TGTGCCAGCAGCTTAATGGGACTAGCGGGCACAGATACGCAGTATTTT
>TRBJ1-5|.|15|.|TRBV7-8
CASSLSSAFIQPQHF
TGTGCCAGCAGCTTAAGTTCGGCGTTTATACAGCCCCAGCATTTT
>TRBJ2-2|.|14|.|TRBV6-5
CASSLYRATGELFF
TGTGCCAGCAGTTTGTACAGGGCTACCGGGGAGCTGTTTTTT
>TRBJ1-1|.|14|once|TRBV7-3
CASSITGADTEAFF
TGTGCCAGCAGTATTACGGGGGCCGACACTGAAGCTTTCTTT
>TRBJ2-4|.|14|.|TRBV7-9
CASSPGGSSPIQYF
TGTGCCAGCAGCCCCGGTGGCTCGTCCCCCATTCAGTACTTC
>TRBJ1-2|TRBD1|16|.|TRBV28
CASSSPGGDRGNGYTF
TGTGCCAGCAGTTCCCCAGGTGGGGACAGAGGTAATGGCTACACCTTC
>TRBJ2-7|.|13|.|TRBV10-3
CATTQGPAYEQYF
TGTGCCACCACTCAGGGGCCTGCCTACGAGCAGTACTTC
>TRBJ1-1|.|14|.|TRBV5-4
CASSLVVSSTEAFF
TGTGCCAGCAGCTTGGTAGTATCGAGCACTGAAGCTTTCTTT
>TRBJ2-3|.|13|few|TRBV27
CASKVVATDTQYF
TGTGCCAGCAAGGTGGTAGCCACAGATACGCAGTATTTT
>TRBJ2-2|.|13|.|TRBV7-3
CASSLAATGELFF
TGTGCCAGCAGCTTGGCCGCCACCGGGGAGCTGTTTTTT
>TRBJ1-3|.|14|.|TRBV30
CAWSIRVSGNTIYF
TGTGCCTGGAGTATAAGGGTCTCTGGAAACACCATATATTTT
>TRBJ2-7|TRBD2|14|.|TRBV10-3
CAISKTSGSYEQYF
TGTGCCATCAGCAAGACTAGCGGGAGCTACGAGCAGTACTTC
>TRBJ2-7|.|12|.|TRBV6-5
CATSGASYEQYF
TGTGCCACCTCGGGGGCCTCCTACGAGCAGTACTTC
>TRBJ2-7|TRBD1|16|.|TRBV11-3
CASSLVRQGPTYEQYF
TGTGCCAGCAGCTTAGTCCGACAGGGGCCCACCTACGAGCAGTACTTC
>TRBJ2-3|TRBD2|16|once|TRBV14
CASNQASGRTTDTQYF
TGTGCCAGCAACCAAGCAAGCGGGAGGACCACAGATACGCAGTATTTT
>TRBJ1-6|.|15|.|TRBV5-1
CASSAQQGIGSPLHF
TGCGCCAGCAGCGCCCAACAGGGTATTGGGTCACCCCTCCACTTT
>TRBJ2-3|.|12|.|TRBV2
CASSENRETQYF
TGTGCCAGCAGTGAAAACAGGGAAACGCAGTATTTT
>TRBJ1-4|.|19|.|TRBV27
CASSLSPFLGLAGNEKLFF
TGTGCCAGCAGTCTATCCCCATTTTTGGGGCTAGCGGGAAATGAAAAACTGTTTTTT
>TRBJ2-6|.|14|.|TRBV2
CASTRDSGANVLTF
TGTGCCAGCACCCGGGACTCTGGGGCCAACGTCCTGACTTTC
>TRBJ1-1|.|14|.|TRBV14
CASSQDRSGTEAFF
TGTGCCAGCAGCCAAGATCGGAGTGGCACTGAAGCTTTCTTT
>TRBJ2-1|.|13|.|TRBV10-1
CASSETITDEQFF
TGCGCCAGCAGTGAGACTATTACCGATGAGCAGTTCTTC
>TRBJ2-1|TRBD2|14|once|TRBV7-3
CASSPGGGSGEEFF
TGTGCCAGCAGCCCGGGGGGAGGATCAGGTGAGGAGTTCTTC
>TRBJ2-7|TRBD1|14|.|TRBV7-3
CASSSGQGTYEQYF
TGTGCCAGCAGCTCGGGACAGGGGACCTACGAGCAGTACTTC
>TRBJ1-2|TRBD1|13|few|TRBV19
CASSSDRVRGYTF
TGTGCCAGTAGTTCGGACAGGGTGCGTGGCTACACCTTC
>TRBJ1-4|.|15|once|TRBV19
CASRYDGATNEKLFF
TGTGCCAGTAGATATGACGGTGCAACTAATGAAAAACTGTTTTTT
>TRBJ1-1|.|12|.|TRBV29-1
CSVEDAKTEAFF
TGCAGCGTTGAAGATGCGAAGACTGAAGCTTTCTTT
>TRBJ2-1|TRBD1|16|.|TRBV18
CASSPLSGTVYNEQFF
TGTGCCAGCTCACCACTCTCCGGGACAGTCTACAATGAGCAGTTCTTC
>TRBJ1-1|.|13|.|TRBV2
CASKGGEQTEAFF
TGTGCCAGCAAGGGGGGGGAACAGACTGAAGCTTTCTTT
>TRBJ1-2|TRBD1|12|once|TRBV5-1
CASSLGQGGYTF
TGCGCCAGCAGCTTGGGACAGGGTGGCTACACCTTC
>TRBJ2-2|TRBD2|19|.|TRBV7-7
CASSPVVSGVLRNTGELFF
TGTGCTAGCAGCCCCGTGGTTAGCGGGGTCTTGCGAAACACCGGGGAGCTGTTTTTT
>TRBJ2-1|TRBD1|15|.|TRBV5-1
CASSTGESSYNEQFF
TGCGCCAGCTCTACAGGGGAAAGCTCCTACAATGAGCAGTTCTTC
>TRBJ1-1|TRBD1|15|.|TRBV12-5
CASGPRQGDRTEAFF
TGTGCTAGTGGTCCGAGACAGGGGGATAGGACTGAAGCTTTCTTT
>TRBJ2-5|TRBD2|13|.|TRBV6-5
CASMRGALETQYF
TGTGCCAGCATGCGGGGGGCGCTGGAGACCCAGTACTTC
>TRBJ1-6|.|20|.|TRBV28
CASSLPPWSGGIDYNSPLHF
TGTGCCAGCAGTCTTCCCCCGTGGTCTGGGGGGATCGACTATAATTCACCCCTCCACTTT
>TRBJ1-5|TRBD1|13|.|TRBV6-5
CASSSDRGQPQHF
TGTGCCAGCAGTTCGGACAGGGGCCAGCCCCAGCATTTT
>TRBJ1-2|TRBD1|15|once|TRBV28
CASRGGQGIFYGYTF
TGTGCCAGCAGGGGGGGACAGGGGATATTCTATGGCTACACCTTC
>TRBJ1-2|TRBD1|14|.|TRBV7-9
CASSWGQGAQGYTF
TGTGCCAGCAGCTGGGGCCAGGGGGCACAAGGCTACACCTTC
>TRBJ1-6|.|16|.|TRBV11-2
CASSLVGSGGLISLHF
TGTGCCAGCAGCTTAGTAGGGTCAGGCGGGCTGATCTCCCTCCACTTT
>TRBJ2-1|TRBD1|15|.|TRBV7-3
CASSQDRGEYNEQFF
TGTGCCAGCAGCCAGGACAGGGGGGAGTACAATGAGCAGTTCTTC
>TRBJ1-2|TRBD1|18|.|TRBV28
CASIPVAGQGSFNYGYTF
TGTGCCAGCATACCAGTCGCCGGACAGGGGTCATTTAACTATGGCTACACCTTC
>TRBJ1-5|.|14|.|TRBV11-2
CASSLDGGGQPQHF
TGTGCCAGCAGCTTAGATGGTGGGGGTCAGCCCCAGCATTTT
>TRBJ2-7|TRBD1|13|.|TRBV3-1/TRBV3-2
CASSKGDRDEQYF
TGTGCCAGCAGTAAGGGGGACAGGGACGAGCAGTACTTC
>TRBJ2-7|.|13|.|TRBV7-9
CASSSPGTYEQYF
TGTGCCAGCAGCTCACCGGGAACCTACGAGCAGTACTTC
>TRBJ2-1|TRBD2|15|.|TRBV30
CAWSGGTSGYNEQFF
TGTGCCTGGAGTGGGGGTACTAGCGGCTACAATGAGCAGTTCTTC
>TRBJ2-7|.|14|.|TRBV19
CASSISGPEHEQYF
TGTGCCAGTAGTATATCAGGGCCGGAGCACGAGCAGTACTTC
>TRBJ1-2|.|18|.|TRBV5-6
CASSLWGSWQGWNYGYTF
TGTGCCAGCAGCTTGTGGGGGAGTTGGCAGGGGTGGAACTATGGCTACACCTTC
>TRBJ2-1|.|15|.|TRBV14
CASMSSEGRYNEQFF
TGTGCCAGCATGTCCTCGGAGGGCCGATACAATGAGCAGTTCTTC
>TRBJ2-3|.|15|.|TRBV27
CASANGLAGTDTQYF
TGTGCCAGCGCTAATGGGCTAGCCGGCACAGATACGCAGTATTTT
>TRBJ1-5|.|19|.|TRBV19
CASSGTRAALGYSNQPQHF
TGTGCCAGTAGTGGGACAAGGGCCGCCCTCGGGTATAGCAATCAGCCCCAGCATTTT
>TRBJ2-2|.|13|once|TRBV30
CAWTGVGTGELFF
TGTGCCTGGACAGGGGTAGGCACCGGGGAGCTGTTTTTT
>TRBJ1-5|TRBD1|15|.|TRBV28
CASSPRGTGDQPQHF
TGTGCCAGCAGTCCCAGGGGGACAGGAGATCAGCCCCAGCATTTT
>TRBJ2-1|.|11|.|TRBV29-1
CSVGLGNEQFF
TGCAGCGTTGGTTTGGGGAATGAGCAGTTCTTC
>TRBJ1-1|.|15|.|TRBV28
CASTDGGAGNTEAFF
TGTGCCAGCACAGATGGAGGGGCGGGGAACACTGAAGCTTTCTTT
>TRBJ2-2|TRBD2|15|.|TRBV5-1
CASSATSGSTGELFF
TGCGCCAGCAGCGCGACTAGCGGGAGTACCGGGGAGCTGTTTTTT